This T cell receptor beta chain comes out of a study of shared clonotypes between healthy human individuals. Study observations and caveats: Among non-shared clonotypes, generation probabilities were lower than among those shared by all four donors.

Note on this clone: Its antigen is unidentified.

The table came from immunoSEQ multiplex PCR; TCRdb's copy has only in-frame clones and leaves some out. The table includes around 510,000 clones, approximately 94% detected once. The clonotype originates from a woman aged 25-40 years in good health. The sequenced material came from naive CD4+ T cells sorted from blood. Subset of the sample: CD45RA+ positively selected.

The CDR3 DNA reads as TGTGCCAGCTCACCACCCGGAGGGCCAAATGAGCAGTTCTTC. Translated: CASSPPGGPNEQFF. V and J are TRBV18 and TRBJ2-1; D may be TRBD2 (6 bases). The CDR3 length is 14 residues. V shed 0 bases and J shed 7 bases, with 10 bases lying between them. Germline V gene data show CDR1 as KGHSH and CDR2 as LQKENI.